This T cell receptor (beta chain) appears in the sequencing data of a study of T-cell reconstitution after alpha-beta-depleted transplantation in children. The library targeted TCRbeta and was prepared with unique molecular identifiers. TCRdb ran MiXCR on the PCR reads and lists one entry per CDR3 protein. This sample yields about 240,000 distinct CDR3 sequences, of which around 12% are seen a single time; approximately 2.9% belongs to the top ten. V was clipped by 6 bases and J by 4 bases, with 12 bases between them. Germline values: CDR1 MNHEY, CDR2 SMNVEV (reference sequence). The CDR3 is made up of 14 amino acids. This clonotype was detected ten times or more.

The chain has TRBV27 and TRBJ2-2; D perhaps matches TRBD2 (5 bases). The specimen was PBMCs from the stem cell graft donor, collected from the stem cell graft. The receptor comes from a human donor who donated a stem cell graft to a child with acute lymphoblastic leukemia. The CDR3 DNA follows: TGTGCCAGCAGCCAAGGACTGGGCACCGGGGAGCTGTTTTTT. Translated: CASSQGLGTGELFF.